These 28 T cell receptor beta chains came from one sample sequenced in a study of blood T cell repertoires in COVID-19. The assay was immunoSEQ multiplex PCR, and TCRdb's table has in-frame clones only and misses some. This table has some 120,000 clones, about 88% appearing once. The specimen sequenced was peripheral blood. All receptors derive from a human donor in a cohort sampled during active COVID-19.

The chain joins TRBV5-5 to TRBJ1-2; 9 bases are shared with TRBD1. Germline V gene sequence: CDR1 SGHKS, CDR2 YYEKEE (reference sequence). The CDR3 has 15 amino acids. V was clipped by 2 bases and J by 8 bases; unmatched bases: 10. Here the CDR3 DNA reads TGTGCCAGCAGCTTATTACCGGGACAGGGTAGAGGCTACACCTTC. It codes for CASSLLPGQGRGYTF.

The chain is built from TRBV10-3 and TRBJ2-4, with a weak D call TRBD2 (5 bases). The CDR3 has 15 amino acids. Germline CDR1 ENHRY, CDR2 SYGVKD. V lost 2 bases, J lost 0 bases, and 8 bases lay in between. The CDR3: CAISEKEAAKNIQYF. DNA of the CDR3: TGTGCCATCAGTGAGAAGGAGGCAGCCAAAAACATTCAGTACTTC.

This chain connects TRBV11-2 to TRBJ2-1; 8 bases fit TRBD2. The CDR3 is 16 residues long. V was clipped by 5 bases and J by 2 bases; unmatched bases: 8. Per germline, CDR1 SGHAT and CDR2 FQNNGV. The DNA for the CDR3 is TGTGCCAGCAGCCCTCTTCATAGCGGGGCCTACAATGAGCAGTTCTTC. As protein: CASSPLHSGAYNEQFF.

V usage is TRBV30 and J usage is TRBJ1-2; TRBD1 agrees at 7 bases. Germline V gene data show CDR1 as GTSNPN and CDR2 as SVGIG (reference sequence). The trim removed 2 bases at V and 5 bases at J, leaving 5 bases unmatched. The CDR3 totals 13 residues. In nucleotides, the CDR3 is TGTGCCTGGAGTCGACAGGGTCCGTATGGCTACACCTTC. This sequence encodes CAWSRQGPYGYTF. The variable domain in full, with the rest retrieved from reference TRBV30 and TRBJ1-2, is SQTIHQWPATLVQPVGSPLSLECTVEGTSNPNLYWYRQAAGRGLQLLFYSVGIGQISSEVPQNLSASRPQDRQFILSSKKLLLSDSGFYLCAWSRQGPYGYTFGSGTRLTVV.

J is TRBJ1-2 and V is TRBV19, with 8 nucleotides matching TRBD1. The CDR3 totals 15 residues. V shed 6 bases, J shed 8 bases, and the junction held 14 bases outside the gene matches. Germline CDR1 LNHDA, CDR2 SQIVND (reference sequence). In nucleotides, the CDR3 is TGTGCCAGTAGATTGAGGGGACAGGAGCGAGGCGGCTACACCTTC. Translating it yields CASRLRGQERGGYTF. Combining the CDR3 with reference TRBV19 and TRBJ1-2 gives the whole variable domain DGGITQSPKYLFRKEGQNVTLSCEQNLNHDAMYWYRQDPGQGLRLIYYSQIVNDFQKGDIAEGYSVSREKKESFPLTVTSAQKNPTAFYLCASRLRGQERGGYTFGSGTRLTVV.

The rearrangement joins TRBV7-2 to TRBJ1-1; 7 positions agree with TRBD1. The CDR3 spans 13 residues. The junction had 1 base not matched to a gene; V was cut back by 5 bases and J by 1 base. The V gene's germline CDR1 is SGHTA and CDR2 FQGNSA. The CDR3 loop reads CASSRDRNTEAFF. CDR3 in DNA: TGTGCCAGCAGCCGGGACAGGAACACTGAAGCTTTCTTT.

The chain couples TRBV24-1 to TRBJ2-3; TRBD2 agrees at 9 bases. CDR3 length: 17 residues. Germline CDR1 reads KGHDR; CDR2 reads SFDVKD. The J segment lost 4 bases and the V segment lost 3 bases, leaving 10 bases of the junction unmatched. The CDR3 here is CATSDQRRLAEADTQYF. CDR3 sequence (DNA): TGTGCCACCAGTGATCAACGTCGACTAGCGGAAGCAGATACGCAGTATTTT.

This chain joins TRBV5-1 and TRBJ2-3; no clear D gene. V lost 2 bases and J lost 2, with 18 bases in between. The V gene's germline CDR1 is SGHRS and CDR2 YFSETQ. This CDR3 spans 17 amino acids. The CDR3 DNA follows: TGCGCCAGCAGCTTCCGGGTCCGAACACCTTTCACAGATACGCAGTATTTT. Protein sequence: CASSFRVRTPFTDTQYF.

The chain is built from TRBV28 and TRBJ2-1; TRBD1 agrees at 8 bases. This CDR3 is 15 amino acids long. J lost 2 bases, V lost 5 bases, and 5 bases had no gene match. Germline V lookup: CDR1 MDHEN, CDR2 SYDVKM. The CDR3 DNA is TGTGCCAGCAGTCAAGAGACAGGGGCCTACAATGAGCAGTTCTTC. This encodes CASSQETGAYNEQFF.

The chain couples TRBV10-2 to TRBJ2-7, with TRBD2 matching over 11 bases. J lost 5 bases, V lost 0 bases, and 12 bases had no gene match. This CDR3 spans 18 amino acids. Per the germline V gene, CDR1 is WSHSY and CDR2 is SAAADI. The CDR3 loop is CASSESGASGGLRDEQYF. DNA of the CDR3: TGCGCCAGCAGTGAGTCGGGGGCTAGCGGGGGGCTACGAGACGAGCAGTACTTC.

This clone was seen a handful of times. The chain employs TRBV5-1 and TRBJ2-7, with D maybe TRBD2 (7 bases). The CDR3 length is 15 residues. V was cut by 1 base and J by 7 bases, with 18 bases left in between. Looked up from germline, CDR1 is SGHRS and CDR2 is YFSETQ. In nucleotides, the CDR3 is TGCGCCAGCAGCTTGAGTGGGGGGGCAGCTCGGGAGCAGTACTTC. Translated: CASSLSGGAAREQYF.

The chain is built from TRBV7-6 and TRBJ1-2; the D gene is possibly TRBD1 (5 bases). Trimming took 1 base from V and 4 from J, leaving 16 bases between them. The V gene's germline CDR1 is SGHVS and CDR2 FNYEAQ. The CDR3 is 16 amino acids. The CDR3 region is CASSLVRGGNTYGYTF. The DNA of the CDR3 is TGTGCCAGCAGCTTAGTAAGGGGCGGTAATACCTATGGCTACACCTTC. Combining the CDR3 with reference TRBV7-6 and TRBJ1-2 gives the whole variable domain GAGVSQSPRYKVTKRGQDVALRCDPISGHVSLYWYRQALGQGPEFLTYFNYEAQQDKSGLPNDRFSAERPEGSISTLTIQRTEQRDSAMYRCASSLVRGGNTYGYTFGSGTRLTVV.

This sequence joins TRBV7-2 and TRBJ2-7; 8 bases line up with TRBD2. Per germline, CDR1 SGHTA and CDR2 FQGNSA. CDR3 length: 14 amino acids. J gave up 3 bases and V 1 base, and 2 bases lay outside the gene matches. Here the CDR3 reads CASSLVREGYEQYF. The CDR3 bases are TGTGCCAGCAGCTTAGTCCGGGAGGGCTACGAGCAGTACTTC.

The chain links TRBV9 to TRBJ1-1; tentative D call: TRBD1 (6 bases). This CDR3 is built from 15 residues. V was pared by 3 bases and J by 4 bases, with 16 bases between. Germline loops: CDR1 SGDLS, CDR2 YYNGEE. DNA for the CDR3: TGTGCCAGCAGCGGGACCCGGCGGGGGCGCACTGAAGCTTTCTTT. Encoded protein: CASSGTRRGRTEAFF.

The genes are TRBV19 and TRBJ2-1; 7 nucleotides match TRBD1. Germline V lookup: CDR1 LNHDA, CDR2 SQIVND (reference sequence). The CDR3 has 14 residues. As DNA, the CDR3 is TGTGACATTTTTTGCAGGGGGTATTGCAATGAGCAGTTCTTC. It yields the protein CDIFCRGYCNEQFF. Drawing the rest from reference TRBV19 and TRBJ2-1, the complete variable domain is DGGITQSPKYLFRKEGQNVTLSCEQNLNHDAMYWYRQDPGQGLRLIYYSQIVNDFQKGDIAEGYSVSREKKESFPLTVTSAQKNPTAFYLCDIFCRGYCNEQFFGPGTRLTVL.

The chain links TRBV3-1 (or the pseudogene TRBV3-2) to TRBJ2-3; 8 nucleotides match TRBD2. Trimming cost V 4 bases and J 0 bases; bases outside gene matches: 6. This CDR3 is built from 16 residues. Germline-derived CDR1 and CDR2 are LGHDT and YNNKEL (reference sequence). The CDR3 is CASSLRVAGSTDTQYF. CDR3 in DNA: TGTGCCAGCAGCCTCCGGGTAGCGGGGAGCACAGATACGCAGTATTTT.

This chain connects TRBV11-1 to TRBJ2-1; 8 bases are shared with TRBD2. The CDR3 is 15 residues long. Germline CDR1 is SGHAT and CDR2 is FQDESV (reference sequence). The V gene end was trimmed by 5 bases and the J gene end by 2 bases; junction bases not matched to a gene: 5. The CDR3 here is CASSLNGGAYNEQFF. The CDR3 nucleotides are TGTGCCAGCAGCCTTAACGGGGGGGCCTACAATGAGCAGTTCTTC. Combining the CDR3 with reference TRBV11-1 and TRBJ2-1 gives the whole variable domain EAEVAQSPRYKITEKSQAVAFWCDPISGHATLYWYRQILGQGPELLVQFQDESVVDDSQLPKDRFSAERLKGVDSTLKIQPAELGDSAMYLCASSLNGGAYNEQFFGPGTRLTVL.

CDR3 bases: TGTGCCAGCAACAAAGCCGGGACTAGCGCCTACAATGAGCAGTTCTTC. This gives the protein CASNKAGTSAYNEQFF. This sequence joins TRBV28 and TRBJ2-1; 10 bases are shared with TRBD2. The CDR3 contains 16 residues. Unmatched junction bases numbered 8, after V lost 7 bases and J lost 2 bases. CDR1 and CDR2 from the germline V gene are MDHEN and SYDVKM.

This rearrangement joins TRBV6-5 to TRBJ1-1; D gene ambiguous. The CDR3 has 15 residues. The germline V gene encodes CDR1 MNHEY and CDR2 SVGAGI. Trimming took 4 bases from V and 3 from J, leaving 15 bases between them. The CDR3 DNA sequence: TGTGCCAGCAGTTCGTCATTGAGGGAGGACACTGAAGCTTTCTTT. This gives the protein CASSSSLREDTEAFF.

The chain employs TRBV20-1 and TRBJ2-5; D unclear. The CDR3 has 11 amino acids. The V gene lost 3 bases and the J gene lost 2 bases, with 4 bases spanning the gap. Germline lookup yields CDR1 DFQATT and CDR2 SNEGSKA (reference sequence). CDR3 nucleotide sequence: TGCAGTGCTAGTCCTCAAGAGACCCAGTACTTC. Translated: CSASPQETQYF.

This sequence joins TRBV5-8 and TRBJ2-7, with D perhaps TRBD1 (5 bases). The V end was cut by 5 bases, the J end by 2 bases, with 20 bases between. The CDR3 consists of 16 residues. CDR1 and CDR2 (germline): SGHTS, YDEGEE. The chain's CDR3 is CASRLDRSRLTYEQYF. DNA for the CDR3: TGTGCCAGCAGATTAGACAGATCCAGACTTACCTACGAGCAGTACTTC.

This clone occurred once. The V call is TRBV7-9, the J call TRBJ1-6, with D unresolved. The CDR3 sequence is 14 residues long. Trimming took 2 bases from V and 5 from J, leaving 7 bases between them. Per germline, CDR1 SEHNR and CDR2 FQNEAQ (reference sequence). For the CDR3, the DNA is TGTGCCAGCAGCTTAAACGGAGATAATTCACCCCTCCACTTT. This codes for CASSLNGDNSPLHF.

The CDR3 DNA reads TGTGCCAGCAGCCAAACCGTAGCGGGGGGACTCACAGATACGCAGTATTTT. Protein: CASSQTVAGGLTDTQYF. V gene TRBV4-2 combines with J gene TRBJ2-3; 10 nucleotides agree with TRBD2. Germline V CDR1 and CDR2: LGHNA, YNFKEQ. The CDR3 is made up of 17 amino acids. V was clipped by 2 bases and J by 2 bases; unmatched bases: 7.

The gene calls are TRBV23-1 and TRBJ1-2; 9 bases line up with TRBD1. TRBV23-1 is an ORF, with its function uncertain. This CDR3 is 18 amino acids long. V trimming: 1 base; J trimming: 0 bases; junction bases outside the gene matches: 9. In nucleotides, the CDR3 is TGCGCCAGCAGTCAATGGTCGGACAGGGGCCGATCTAACTATGGCTACACCTTC. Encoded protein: CASSQWSDRGRSNYGYTF.

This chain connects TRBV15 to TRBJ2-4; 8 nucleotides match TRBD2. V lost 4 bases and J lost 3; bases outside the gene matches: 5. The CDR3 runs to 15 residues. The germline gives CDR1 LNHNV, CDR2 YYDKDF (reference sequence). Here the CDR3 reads CATSTDREGKNIQYF. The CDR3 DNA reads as TGTGCCACCAGCACTGATCGGGAGGGCAAAAACATTCAGTACTTC.

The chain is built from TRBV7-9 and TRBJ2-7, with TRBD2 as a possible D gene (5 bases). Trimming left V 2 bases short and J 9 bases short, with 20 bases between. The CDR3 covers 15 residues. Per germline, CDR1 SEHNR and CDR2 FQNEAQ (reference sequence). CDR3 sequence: CASSLSVGRLEGQYF. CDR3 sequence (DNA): TGTGCCAGCAGCTTATCCGTGGGAAGGCTAGAGGGGCAGTACTTC. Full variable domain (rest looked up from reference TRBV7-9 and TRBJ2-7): DTGVSQNPRHKITKRGQNVTFRCDPISEHNRLYWYRQTLGQGPEFLTYFQNEAQLEKSRLLSDRFSAERPKGSFSTLEIQRTEQGDSAMYLCASSLSVGRLEGQYFGPGTRLTVT.

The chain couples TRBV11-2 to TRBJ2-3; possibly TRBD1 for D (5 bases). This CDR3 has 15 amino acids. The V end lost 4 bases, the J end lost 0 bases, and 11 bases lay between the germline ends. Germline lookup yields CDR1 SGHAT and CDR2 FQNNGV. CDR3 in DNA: TGTGCCAGCAGCTCTAGGGGCAGGAGCACAGATACGCAGTATTTT. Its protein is CASSSRGRSTDTQYF.

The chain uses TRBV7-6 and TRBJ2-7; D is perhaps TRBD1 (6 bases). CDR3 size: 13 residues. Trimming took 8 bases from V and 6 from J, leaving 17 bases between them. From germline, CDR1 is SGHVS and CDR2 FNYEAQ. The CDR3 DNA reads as TGTGCCAGCGGAATGCGCAGGGGTGGCGAGCAGTACTTC. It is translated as CASGMRRGGEQYF.